This TCR beta chain was recorded in a study of identical twins. Study-level results: For monozygotic twins, models underestimated out-of-frame TCR alpha sharing. The authors drew conclusions from cross-sectional statistical analysis rather than following the same donors. Cord blood's abundant beta clonotypes had fewer insertions, unlike memory repertoires.

Between the trimmed V and J ends, which lost 5 bases and 5 bases, there was a span of 9 bases. This CDR3 contains 12 residues. Germline V gene lookup returns CDR1 SEHNR and CDR2 FQNEAQ (reference sequence). TCRdb re-called the 5' RACE reads with MiXCR, one entry per CDR3 protein. The sample lists roughly 490,000 distinct CDR3 sequences, approximately 14% occurring once. This clonotype was found a few times. Its antigen is as yet unknown. These data were also filed under a second study, of yellow fever vaccine responses in identical twins. That paper notes: The T cell response to vaccination in identical twins was reportedly partly convergent and partly personalized.

This chain joins TRBV7-9 and TRBJ1-1; no clear D gene. The sequenced sample consisted of CD4+ T cells sorted from blood. This clonotype was sampled from a woman in her late teens or twenties in good health. The CDR3 nucleotides are TGTGCCAGCAGCCTACTGCTGACTGAAGCTTTCTTT. This gives the protein CASSLLLTEAFF. Full variable domain (missing parts from reference TRBV7-9 and TRBJ1-1): DTGVSQNPRHKITKRGQNVTFRCDPISEHNRLYWYRQTLGQGPEFLTYFQNEAQLEKSRLLSDRFSAERPKGSFSTLEIQRTEQGDSAMYLCASSLLLTEAFFGQGTRLTVV.